Presented here are 17 T cell receptor beta chains from one specimen sequenced in a study of T-cell reconstitution after alpha-beta-depleted transplantation in children. Molecular barcoding with unique molecular identifiers was used for the TCRbeta library. TCRdb re-called the PCR reads with MiXCR, one entry per CDR3 protein. The sample lists 500,000 to 600,000 distinct CDR3 sequences, over 20% occurring once. The source material was PBMCs, sampled before TCRalphabeta/CD19-depleted stem cell transplant. The receptors originated from a boy in the first two years of life with Wiskott-Aldrich syndrome, due to receive a stem cell transplant.

This clonotype appeared many times. The rearrangement uses TRBV5-1 and TRBJ2-5; D gene uncertain. V lost 0 bases to trimming and J lost 5 bases, with 8 bases between them. The CDR3 spans 13 residues. Germline V gene lookup returns CDR1 SGHRS and CDR2 YFSETQ. The CDR3 bases are TGCGCCAGCAGCTTGGTTTTGGGGGAGACCCAGTACTTC. Translation: CASSLVLGETQYF.

This chain links TRBV12-3 or TRBV12-4 with TRBJ2-7, with 7 bases matching TRBD2. The CDR3 has 17 residues. The V segment lost 6 bases and the J segment 2 bases; nucleotides outside the gene matches: 16. The CDR3 is CASSRALGGSSTYEQYF. The CDR3 DNA sequence: TGTGCCAGCAGCCGCGCGTTAGGCGGGAGTTCCACCTACGAGCAGTACTTC.

V gene TRBV7-2 combines with J gene TRBJ1-3; D gene ambiguous. This CDR3 spans 12 amino acids. Between the trimmed V and J ends, which lost 5 bases and 4 bases, there was a span of 6 bases. Germline CDR1 reads SGHTA; CDR2 reads FQGNSA. The CDR3 loop reads CASSPQGNTIYF. The CDR3 DNA sequence: TGTGCCAGCAGCCCCCAGGGAAACACCATATATTTT.

The rearrangement joins TRBV10-3 to TRBJ2-5; 9 bases line up with TRBD2. This CDR3 has 14 residues. V dropped 8 bases and J dropped 2; count of bases not matched to a gene: 6. CDR1 and CDR2 from the germline V gene are ENHRY and SYGVKD. The CDR3 DNA is TGTGCCATCCGAGCGGGAGGAGGGCAAGAGACCCAGTACTTC. Translated, it gives CAIRAGGGQETQYF.

This clonotype has a handful of counts. The rearrangement links TRBV29-1 to TRBJ2-4; 7 bases align to TRBD1. The CDR3 runs 12 residues. The germline CDR1 and CDR2 sequences are SQVTM and ANQGSEA. After removal of 6 bases from V and 12 bases from J, the junction contained 11 bases not matched to a gene. Here the CDR3 DNA reads TGCAGCGTGAGCTCAGGGGGTTCCCCTCAGTACTTC. Translation: CSVSSGGSPQYF.

This clonotype was seen a handful of times. V usage is TRBV5-1 and J usage is TRBJ2-1, with D uncertain. This CDR3 spans 15 amino acids. The germline V and J ends were trimmed by 2 bases and 0 bases, with 9 bases remaining between them. Germline V gives CDR1 SGHRS, CDR2 YFSETQ. The CDR3 reads CASSLPADSYNEQFF. In DNA, the CDR3 is TGCGCCAGCAGCTTACCGGCGGACTCCTACAATGAGCAGTTCTTC.

This sequence joins TRBV7-9 and TRBJ2-1, with D tentatively TRBD2 (5 bases). Germline assignment: CDR1 SEHNR and CDR2 FQNEAQ (reference sequence). Trimming took off 5 bases at V and 0 bases at J, with 17 bases between the two ends. This CDR3 has 17 amino acids. Here the CDR3 DNA reads TGTGCCAGCAGCCCACGTCTGGGGAGTCGCTCCTACAATGAGCAGTTCTTC. Protein: CASSPRLGSRSYNEQFF.

V and J are TRBV5-1 and TRBJ1-1; D may be TRBD1 (5 bases). The CDR3 consists of 15 residues. Germline CDR1 SGHRS, CDR2 YFSETQ. The V end was cut by 0 bases, the J end by 4 bases, with 13 bases between. The CDR3 here is CASSLGLDQGTEAFF. CDR3 DNA: TGCGCCAGCAGCTTGGGGTTAGACCAGGGCACTGAAGCTTTCTTT.

The count of this clonotype is one. This sequence joins TRBV5-1 and TRBJ2-7; 7 bases are shared with TRBD1. Germline loops: CDR1 SGHRS, CDR2 YFSETQ. V was clipped by 4 bases and J by 4 bases; unmatched bases: 5. This CDR3 is built from 13 residues. The CDR3 DNA reads as TGCGCCAGCAGCACTGGGGACAGATACGAGCAGTACTTC. Amino acids: CASSTGDRYEQYF.

CDR3 DNA: TGCGCCAGCAGCCCGGGACAGGGGGTCGAGCAGTACTTC. As protein: CASSPGQGVEQYF. This chain uses TRBV5-1 with TRBJ2-7; 11 bases agree with TRBD1. With 4 bases clipped from V and 6 bases from J, the junction kept 3 bases outside the gene matches. The CDR3 contains 13 residues. Germline assignment: CDR1 SGHRS and CDR2 YFSETQ.

The rearrangement uses TRBV20-1 and TRBJ2-4; 7 bases are shared with TRBD2. The CDR3 is made up of 15 amino acids. Germline trimming cut 0 bases from V and 8 bases from J; bases unmatched to any gene: 10. Germline V gene sequence: CDR1 DFQATT, CDR2 SNEGSKA (reference sequence). CDR3 sequence: CSARDFPAGDHIQYF. The DNA of the CDR3 is TGCAGTGCTAGAGATTTTCCGGCGGGAGATCACATTCAGTACTTC.

The chain combines TRBV10-3 with TRBJ2-7; 8 positions match TRBD1. With V trimmed by 3 bases and J by 1 base, 2 bases remained unmatched. Germline V gives CDR1 ENHRY, CDR2 SYGVKD. The CDR3 is 14 amino acids. The CDR3 DNA sequence: TGTGCCATCAGTGAAAGACAGGGGTCCTACGAGCAGTACTTC. Its translation: CAISERQGSYEQYF.

This clonotype was found a few times. The gene calls are TRBV27 and TRBJ2-1, with D maybe TRBD2 (6 bases). This CDR3 comprises 15 residues. CDR1 is MNHEY and CDR2 is SMNVEV in the germline V gene (reference sequence). The V gene lost 2 bases and the J gene lost 8 bases, with 16 bases spanning the gap. This chain's CDR3 is CASSLQRGIVDEQFF. The CDR3 DNA follows: TGTGCCAGCAGTTTACAGCGCGGGATAGTGGATGAGCAGTTCTTC.

This clonotype was observed a few times. The chain uses TRBV12-3 or TRBV12-4 and TRBJ2-1; unclear D gene. The CDR3 is 11 residues long. With 9 bases removed from V and 8 bases from J, the gap between germline ends came to 11 bases. The CDR3 DNA is TGTGCCAGTCAGGATCGGTATGAGCAGTTCTTC. Protein: CASQDRYEQFF.

V usage is TRBV20-1 and J usage is TRBJ2-1; TRBD2 is a possible D gene (6 bases). This CDR3 is 15 amino acids long. Germline assignment: CDR1 DFQATT and CDR2 SNEGSKA (reference sequence). V lost 2 bases to trimming and J lost 8 bases, with 19 bases between them. The CDR3 region has the DNA TGCAGTGCTAGAAAATCGGCTAGCGTACTTGATGAGCAGTTCTTC. This gives the protein CSARKSASVLDEQFF.

V and J are TRBV24-1 and TRBJ2-1; D possibly matches TRBD1 or TRBD2 (5 bases each). Trimming shortened V by 4 bases and J by 0 bases, and 12 bases separated the two germline ends. In germline, CDR1 is KGHDR, CDR2 SFDVKD. The CDR3 length is 16 residues. For the CDR3, the DNA is TGTGCCACCAGTGACCCCGGGACGAGCTCCTACAATGAGCAGTTCTTC. Its protein is CATSDPGTSSYNEQFF.

This clonotype has at least ten counts. The gene calls are TRBV15 and TRBJ2-1, with 8 positions matching TRBD1. Trimming cost V 3 bases and J 8 bases; bases outside gene matches: 3. CDR1 is LNHNV and CDR2 is YYDKDF in the germline V gene (reference sequence). The CDR3 length is 13 residues. The CDR3, as DNA: TGTGCCACCAGCAGGGACAGGGTCCATGAGCAGTTCTTC. Amino acids: CATSRDRVHEQFF.